The 26 T cell receptor beta chains below were found in one sample sequenced in a study of cytomegalovirus exposure and HLA in healthy donors. The PCR used 60 Vbeta and 13 Jbeta primers. The assay was immunoSEQ multiplex PCR, and TCRdb's table has in-frame clones only and misses some. The sample contains approximately 150,000 clones, over 75% of which appear only once. Sample: PBMCs. Every receptor here comes from a man aged 40-55 years in good health and CMV-seropositive.

This clone has just one count. This sequence joins TRBV29-1 and TRBJ2-1; 14 bases map to TRBD2. Losses at the gene ends were 5 bases for V and 9 bases for J; bases not matched to a gene: 15. From germline, CDR1 is SQVTM and CDR2 ANQGSEA. The CDR3 spans 17 residues. CDR3 sequence reads: CSVPRTSGRTYVGEQFF. The CDR3 DNA reads as TGCAGCGTTCCTAGGACTAGCGGGAGGACGTATGTAGGTGAGCAGTTCTTC.

The chain is built from TRBV4-1 and TRBJ1-1, with a tentative D call TRBD1 (5 bases). V was cut by 0 bases and J by 1 base, with 9 bases left in between. CDR1 is MGHRA, CDR2 YSYEKL, per germline. The CDR3 contains 15 residues. In DNA form, the CDR3 reads TGCGCCAGCAGCCAAGATCAAACAGGGAACACTGAAGCTTTCTTT. It is translated as CASSQDQTGNTEAFF.

The sample holds a few counts of this clone. The chain has TRBV28 and TRBJ1-1; a weak D match, TRBD1 (5 bases). With 7 bases removed from V and 6 bases from J, the gap between germline ends came to 12 bases. Germline-derived CDR1 and CDR2 are MDHEN and SYDVKM. This CDR3 has 12 residues. CDR3 DNA sequence: TGTGCCAGCACCCAACGGGGGGCTGAAGCTTTCTTT. This translates into CASTQRGAEAFF.

The V gene is TRBV5-1, the J gene TRBJ1-1, with no clear D. The germline V gene has CDR1 SGHRS and CDR2 YFSETQ. V was pared by 0 bases and J by 1 base, with 10 bases between. The CDR3 is made up of 15 amino acids. As DNA, the CDR3 is TGCGCCAGCAGCTTGGAGCCGGAGGGGAACACTGAAGCTTTCTTT. Protein: CASSLEPEGNTEAFF.

V and J are TRBV28 and TRBJ2-7; 7 nucleotides match TRBD2. The CDR3 contains 15 residues. Germline CDR1 is MDHEN and CDR2 is SYDVKM. The junction had 12 bases not matched to a gene; V was cut back by 6 bases and J by 4 bases. CDR3 in DNA: TGTGCCAGCAGCCCACCGGGACTACCTTCTTACGAGCAGTACTTC. Translated, it gives CASSPPGLPSYEQYF.

The chain is built from TRBV7-9 and TRBJ2-7; the match to TRBD2 covers 7 bases. Unmatched junction bases numbered 9, after V lost 5 bases and J lost 2 bases. The germline gives CDR1 SEHNR, CDR2 FQNEAQ (reference sequence). This CDR3 spans 15 amino acids. Written as DNA, the CDR3 is TGTGCCAGCAGCCCATTCGGGGGGAGCGCCTACGAGCAGTACTTC. Protein sequence: CASSPFGGSAYEQYF.

The gene calls are TRBV4-1 and TRBJ1-3; 9 nucleotides align to TRBD1. The V and J ends lost 4 bases and 2 bases, in that order; junction bases with no gene match: 3. The CDR3 extends over 15 amino acids. The V gene's germline CDR1 is MGHRA and CDR2 YSYEKL. CDR3 sequence: CASSPRQGAGNTIYF. In DNA form, the CDR3 reads TGCGCCAGCAGCCCCAGACAGGGGGCTGGAAACACCATATATTTT.

This chain joins TRBV5-1 and TRBJ2-7, with 7 bases lining up with TRBD1. Unmatched junction bases numbered 3, after V lost 0 bases and J lost 3 bases. This CDR3 has 14 residues. Germline CDR1 reads SGHRS; CDR2 reads YFSETQ. The CDR3 nucleotides are TGCGCCAGCAGCTTGGACAGGGGTAACTACGAGCAGTACTTC. Translating it yields CASSLDRGNYEQYF.

The rearrangement joins TRBV9 to TRBJ2-1, with 11 bases that match TRBD2. The V gene end was trimmed by 3 bases and the J gene end by 7 bases; junction bases not matched to a gene: 9. The CDR3 covers 16 residues. Germline loops: CDR1 SGDLS, CDR2 YYNGEE. Here the CDR3 reads CASSGILAGDSNEQFF. The CDR3 bases are TGTGCCAGCAGCGGAATACTAGCGGGGGATTCTAATGAGCAGTTCTTC.

The chain couples TRBV27 to TRBJ1-5; D is perhaps TRBD1 (5 bases). Trimming shortened V by 2 bases and J by 9 bases, and 8 bases separated the two germline ends. The germline V gene encodes CDR1 MNHEY and CDR2 SMNVEV (reference sequence). This CDR3 is 12 amino acids long. The CDR3 nucleotides read TGTGCCAGCAGTTTAATGGGGGGGCCCCAGCATTTT. Its translation: CASSLMGGPQHF.

The V call is TRBV6-6, the J call TRBJ1-1, with 8 bases fitting TRBD1. This CDR3 contains 15 residues. CDR1 MNHNY and CDR2 SVGAGI come from the germline V gene (reference sequence). The V gene end was trimmed by 0 bases and the J gene end by 4 bases; junction bases not matched to a gene: 4. DNA for the CDR3: TGTGCCAGCAGTTACTCCCCGACAGGGGCCACTGAAGCTTTCTTT. Protein sequence: CASSYSPTGATEAFF.

The chain couples TRBV28 to TRBJ2-1; 12 bases align to TRBD2. The germline CDR1 and CDR2 sequences are MDHEN and SYDVKM. This CDR3 is built from 16 residues. V lost 5 bases, J lost 2 bases, and 4 bases stayed unmatched. For the CDR3, the DNA is TGTGCCAGCAGTGGAGGACTAGCGGGGCCCTACAATGAGCAGTTCTTC. Translated, it gives CASSGGLAGPYNEQFF.

This chain uses TRBV27 with TRBJ2-1; TRBD1 matches 7 bases. The V and J ends lost 5 bases and 6 bases, in that order; junction bases with no gene match: 7. CDR1 and CDR2 (germline): MNHEY, SMNVEV (reference sequence). This CDR3 contains 14 residues. The CDR3 DNA follows: TGTGCCAGCAGTCCCTGGGGACAGCCCAATGAGCAGTTCTTC. This encodes CASSPWGQPNEQFF.

The chain employs TRBV19 and TRBJ1-4; 8 bases agree with TRBD1. The germline V gene has CDR1 LNHDA and CDR2 SQIVND (reference sequence). V lost 9 bases, J lost 6 bases, and 9 bases stayed unmatched. The CDR3 spans 14 residues. This CDR3 reads CASRRDRPYEKLFF. The DNA of the CDR3 is TGTGCCAGCCGTCGGGACAGGCCTTATGAAAAACTGTTTTTT.

This clone was picked up a small number of times. J is TRBJ2-5 and V is TRBV4-1, with D perhaps matching TRBD1 (6 bases). TRBJ2-7 matches the DNA end more closely, so the J call is doubtful. The germline gives CDR1 MGHRA, CDR2 YSYEKL. This CDR3 is built from 14 residues. Here the CDR3 reads CASSQVTRGYEQYF. CDR3 DNA: TGCGCCAGCAGCCAAGTAACCAGGGGCTACGAGCAGTACTTC.

The table lists this clone with a few counts. Sequence at one end of the junction differs from germline and may be a read error. This chain's CDR3 is CSSSYTVGGDTGELFF. Written as DNA, the CDR3 is TGTTCCAGCAGCTACACCGTCGGAGGAGACACCGGGGAGCTGTTTTTT. The gene calls are TRBV7-9 and TRBJ2-2; D might be TRBD2 (5 bases). The length of the CDR3 is 16 residues. Per germline, CDR1 SEHNR and CDR2 FQNEAQ (reference sequence). The variable domain in full, completed from reference TRBV7-9 and TRBJ2-2, reads DTGVSQNPRHKITKRGQNVTFRCDPISEHNRLYWYRQTLGQGPEFLTYFQNEAQLEKSRLLSDRFSAERPKGSFSTLEIQRTEQGDSAMYLCSSSYTVGGDTGELFFGEGSRLTVL.

The V call is TRBV18, the J call TRBJ2-2, with TRBD2 matching 12 bases. The length of the CDR3 is 17 residues. Germline V CDR1 and CDR2: KGHSH, LQKENI. After removal of 2 bases from V and 5 bases from J, the junction contained 6 bases not matched to a gene. In DNA, the CDR3 is TGTGCCAGCTCACCATGGGAGACTAGCGGGAGAACCGGGGAGCTGTTTTTT. It encodes CASSPWETSGRTGELFF. The variable domain in full, completed from reference TRBV18 and TRBJ2-2, reads NAGVMQNPRHLVRRRGQEARLRCSPMKGHSHVYWYRQLPEEGLKFMVYLQKENIIDESGMPKERFSAEFPKEGPSILRIQQVVRGDSAAYFCASSPWETSGRTGELFFGEGSRLTVL.

This chain uses TRBV2 with TRBJ2-5, with D hard to call. The ends were cut back, 6 bases at V and 4 bases at J, with 9 bases in the middle. Germline lookup yields CDR1 SNHLY and CDR2 FYNNEI. The CDR3 totals 12 residues. The CDR3 loop is CASSGVGETQYF. The DNA for the CDR3 is TGTGCCAGCAGCGGAGTCGGAGAGACCCAGTACTTC.

The chain couples TRBV14 to TRBJ1-2, with D possibly being TRBD1 (5 bases). Germline CDR1 SGHDN, CDR2 FVKESK. Deletions cut 0 bases from V and 4 bases from J, with 12 bases between. This CDR3 is built from 15 residues. The CDR3 nucleotides are TGTGCCAGCAGCCAAGACAGGGATCCCGGCTATGGCTACACCTTC. Translation gives CASSQDRDPGYGYTF. The full variable domain, rest sourced from reference TRBV14 and TRBJ1-2, is EAGVTQFPSHSVIEKGQTVTLRCDPISGHDNLYWYRRVMGKEIKFLLHFVKESKQDESGMPNNRFLAERTGGTYSTLKVQPAELEDSGVYFCASSQDRDPGYGYTFGSGTRLTVV.

J is TRBJ2-1 and V is TRBV9; 13 nucleotides align to TRBD2. The CDR3 runs to 17 residues. CDR1 is SGDLS and CDR2 is YYNGEE in the germline V gene. The V segment lost 0 bases and the J segment 7 bases; nucleotides outside the gene matches: 7. The CDR3 bases are TGTGCCAGCAGCGTAGATCTTCGACTAGCGGGAGGAAATGAGCAGTTCTTC. Translation: CASSVDLRLAGGNEQFF.

This chain joins TRBV28 and TRBJ2-5, with 11 nucleotides matching TRBD2. V was pared by 6 bases and J by 5 bases, with 11 bases of the junction left unmatched. Germline-derived CDR1 and CDR2 are MDHEN and SYDVKM. This CDR3 has 16 amino acids. CDR3 nucleotides: TGTGCCAGCAGGAAGATACTAGCGGGAGTCGGGGAGACCCAGTACTTC. This codes for CASRKILAGVGETQYF.

This clone was seen a few times. The genes are TRBV5-1 and TRBJ2-1; weak D call: TRBD1 (6 bases). The germline gives CDR1 SGHRS, CDR2 YFSETQ. The ends were cut back, 0 bases at V and 3 bases at J, with 10 bases in the middle. The CDR3 is 15 amino acids. The CDR3 DNA reads TGCGCCAGCAGCTTGGGGCAGGGGTTCTACAATGAGCAGTTCTTC. Protein sequence: CASSLGQGFYNEQFF.

The V call is TRBV19, the J call TRBJ2-1; 12 nucleotides align to TRBD1. CDR3 length equals 16 residues. Trimming removed 3 bases from V and 5 bases from J; junction bases left unmatched: 5. CDR1 is LNHDA, CDR2 SQIVND, per germline (reference sequence). CDR3 sequence reads: CASSILGQGADNEQFF. The CDR3 DNA is TGTGCCAGTAGTATCTTGGGACAGGGGGCTGACAATGAGCAGTTCTTC. Variable domain in full (rest from reference TRBV19 and TRBJ2-1): DGGITQSPKYLFRKEGQNVTLSCEQNLNHDAMYWYRQDPGQGLRLIYYSQIVNDFQKGDIAEGYSVSREKKESFPLTVTSAQKNPTAFYLCASSILGQGADNEQFFGPGTRLTVL.

In its sample, this clone was seen a few times. The rearrangement uses TRBV28 and TRBJ2-3; 7 bases align to TRBD2. The germline V gene has CDR1 MDHEN and CDR2 SYDVKM. Germline trimming cut 3 bases from V and 1 base from J; bases unmatched to any gene: 4. The CDR3 has 15 amino acids. Here the CDR3 DNA reads TGTGCCAGCAGTTTGAGGGAGGGTGGCACAGATACGCAGTATTTT. Protein product: CASSLREGGTDTQYF.

The chain couples TRBV6-6 to TRBJ1-4; TRBD1 matches 7 bases. Germline V CDR1 and CDR2: MNHNY, SVGAGI (reference sequence). The V and J ends lost 7 bases and 7 bases, in that order; junction bases with no gene match: 6. This CDR3 is 13 amino acids long. For the CDR3, the DNA is TGTGCCAGCAAGGGGGCCTCTACTGAAAAACTGTTTTTT. Translated, it gives CASKGASTEKLFF.

This clone was counted a few times. Written as DNA, the CDR3 is TGCGCCAGCAGCTTGGTCCCTGACACTGAAGCTTTCTTT. Translating it yields CASSLVPDTEAFF. This chain joins TRBV5-1 and TRBJ1-1; D gene ambiguous. The V gene's germline CDR1 is SGHRS and CDR2 YFSETQ. Trimming removed 0 bases at V and 3 bases at J, with 6 bases between. CDR3 size: 13 residues.